The sample holds many counts of the clone carrying this TCR beta chain. Germline V gives CDR1 SEHNR, CDR2 FQNEAQ (reference sequence). V dropped 5 bases and J dropped 5 bases, with 10 bases sitting between them. The CDR3 covers 12 residues. This sample was included in a study of CD8+CD57+ T cells in acquired aplastic anemia. The use of genomic DNA as template underpinned the TCR beta VDJ and CDR3 profiling. TCRdb re-called the reads through MiXCR, storing one row per CDR3 protein. This sample yields 200,000 to 250,000 distinct CDR3 sequences, of which around 63% are seen a single time; approximately 30% belongs to the top ten.

This chain joins TRBV7-9 and TRBJ2-7, with D maybe TRBD1 (6 bases). The sequenced sample was sorted CD4+, CD8+, or CD8+CD57+ T cells (not recorded which) from PBMCs. This clonotype was sampled from a human donor in good health. CDR3 sequence reads: CASSTGLNEQYF. The CDR3 region has the DNA TGTGCCAGCAGCACAGGGCTGAACGAGCAGTACTTC.